The 28 T cell receptor beta chains given below trace back to one sample, sequenced in a study of CD8+ T cells in alopecia areata. TCR sequencing used cDNA made by reverse transcription of extracted RNA. Data came from immunoSEQ multiplex PCR; TCRdb stores just in-frame clones and leaves some out. This table has around 170,000 clones, around 51% appearing once. The treatment: oral pan-JAK inhibitor, 5-10 mg twice daily. The sample was CD8+ T cells sorted from blood, taken around week 53, from a patient treated with tofacitinib. Every receptor here comes from a human donor with alopecia areata.

This clone was recorded a few times. The chain links TRBV29-1 to TRBJ2-3, with 8 bases that match TRBD2. The J segment lost 1 base and the V segment lost 5 bases, leaving 5 bases of the junction unmatched. The CDR3 has 14 amino acids. CDR1 is SQVTM and CDR2 is ANQGSEA in the germline V gene. CDR3 in DNA: TGCAGCGTTCGGGGGGGACTGGGCACAGATACGCAGTATTTT. Translated, it gives CSVRGGLGTDTQYF.

A few counts support this clone. The CDR3 coding sequence is TGCGCCAGCAGCCAAGAGTGGGAGACTAGCGGAGAAGAGACCCAGTACTTC. Protein sequence: CASSQEWETSGEETQYF. The chain is built from TRBV4-3 and TRBJ2-5; 9 positions match TRBD2. The CDR3 length is 17 residues. Germline CDR1 is LGHNA and CDR2 is YSLEER. V shed 0 bases, J shed 3 bases, and the junction held 8 bases outside the gene matches.

The V gene is TRBV5-4, the J gene TRBJ2-7; the D is unclear. V lost 5 bases, J lost 0 bases, and 6 bases lay in between. CDR3 size: 12 residues. CDR1 and CDR2 from the germline V gene are SGHNT and YYREEE (reference sequence). The CDR3 nucleotides are TGTGCCAGCAGTTGGAACTCCTACGAGCAGTACTTC. Its protein is CASSWNSYEQYF.

This clone was counted between two and nine times. This chain joins TRBV27 and TRBJ2-6, with D tentatively TRBD2 (5 bases). The CDR3 consists of 18 residues. From germline, CDR1 is MNHEY and CDR2 SMNVEV (reference sequence). V lost 7 bases to trimming and J lost 1 base, with 20 bases between them. CDR3: CASTPRVGRPSGANVLTF. The CDR3 DNA reads TGTGCCAGCACCCCGCGGGTCGGCAGGCCATCTGGGGCCAACGTCCTGACTTTC. Filled out from reference TRBV27 and TRBJ2-6, the complete variable domain reads EAQVTQNPRYLITVTGKKLTVTCSQNMNHEYMSWYRQDPGLGLRQIYYSMNVEVTDKGDVPEGYKVSRKEKRNFPLILESPSPNQTSLYFCASTPRVGRPSGANVLTFGAGSRLTVL.

This clone appeared a single time. The chain is built from TRBV5-6 and TRBJ2-7; 8 positions match TRBD2. Trimming cost V 3 bases and J 2 bases; bases outside gene matches: 1. Germline V gene data show CDR1 as SGHDT and CDR2 as YYEEEE. The CDR3 is 13 residues long. CDR3 DNA: TGTGCCAGCAGCTGGGGACTAGCCTACGAGCAGTACTTC. Translated, it gives CASSWGLAYEQYF.

The J gene is TRBJ2-5, the V gene TRBV2; 10 bases align to TRBD2. This CDR3 has 15 amino acids. V gave up 4 bases and J gave up 5 bases; unmatched junction bases: 7. Germline V CDR1 and CDR2: SNHLY, FYNNEI. The CDR3, as DNA: TGTGCCAGCAGTGTTACTAGCGGGGCCTTCGAGACCCAGTACTTC. It codes for CASSVTSGAFETQYF.

V gene TRBV10-2 combines with J gene TRBJ2-5; TRBD1 or TRBD2 may be the D gene (5 bases each). The CDR3 has 14 residues. The V end was cut by 6 bases, the J end by 1 base, with 12 bases between. The germline gives CDR1 WSHSY, CDR2 SAAADI. In DNA, the CDR3 is TGCGCCAGCAGGGACCACGGGACCCAAGAGACCCAGTACTTC. Translating it yields CASRDHGTQETQYF.

Only a few counts were recorded for this clone. Here the CDR3 DNA reads TGTGCCAGCACGACAGGGGGCGCGGCGGAGACCCAGTACTTC. Translation gives CASTTGGAAETQYF. This rearrangement joins TRBV27 to TRBJ2-5; the match to TRBD1 covers 10 bases. This CDR3 has 14 amino acids. The J segment lost 5 bases and the V segment lost 7 bases, leaving 7 bases of the junction unmatched. The germline V gene has CDR1 MNHEY and CDR2 SMNVEV (reference sequence).

The chain uses TRBV5-6 and TRBJ2-3; perhaps TRBD2 as D (6 bases). Germline V lookup: CDR1 SGHDT, CDR2 YYEEEE. V was pared by 3 bases and J by 2 bases, with 10 bases between. CDR3 length: 14 residues. The CDR3 here is CASSYGEVTDTQYF. CDR3 nucleotide sequence: TGTGCCAGCAGCTATGGGGAGGTCACAGATACGCAGTATTTT. Drawing the rest from reference TRBV5-6 and TRBJ2-3, the complete variable domain is DAGVTQSPTHLIKTRGQQVTLRCSPKSGHDTVSWYQQALGQGPQFIFQYYEEEERQRGNFPDRFSGHQFPNYSSELNVNALLLGDSALYLCASSYGEVTDTQYFGPGTRLTVL.

The CDR3 is CSARGTDEQYF. The CDR3 coding sequence is TGCAGCGCCAGGGGGACAGACGAGCAGTACTTC. The chain recombines TRBV29-1 with TRBJ2-7, with TRBD1 matching over 7 bases. The CDR3 extends over 11 amino acids. V lost 7 bases, J lost 5 bases, and 5 bases stayed unmatched. The germline V gene encodes CDR1 SQVTM and CDR2 ANQGSEA.

V is TRBV7-8 and J is TRBJ1-1; D not certain. V lost 0 bases and J lost 1, with 6 bases in between. The CDR3 extends over 14 amino acids. Germline V gene lookup returns CDR1 SGHVS and CDR2 FQNEAQ. CDR3 in amino acids: CASSLALSNTEAFF. CDR3 coding DNA: TGTGCCAGCAGCTTAGCTCTATCGAACACTGAAGCTTTCTTT.

V gene TRBV7-8 combines with J gene TRBJ2-7; weak D call: TRBD2 (5 bases). CDR1 is SGHVS, CDR2 FQNEAQ, per germline. Trimming took off 4 bases at V and 4 bases at J, with 11 bases between the two ends. This CDR3 comprises 13 residues. This CDR3 is CASSYGGGYEQYF. CDR3 bases: TGTGCCAGCAGCTACGGAGGCGGGTACGAGCAGTACTTC.

The chain uses TRBV15 and TRBJ1-6; a weak D match, TRBD1 (5 bases). This CDR3 spans 13 amino acids. V gave up 5 bases and J gave up 14 bases, with 16 bases separating them. Germline V gene data show CDR1 as LNHNV and CDR2 as YYDKDF (reference sequence). The CDR3 here is CATSPRTSETLHF. DNA for the CDR3: TGTGCCACCAGCCCCAGGACATCCGAGACCCTCCACTTT.

The rearrangement links TRBV7-9 to TRBJ1-5; no firm D call. V lost 0 bases, J lost 8 bases, and 11 bases lay in between. This CDR3 comprises 14 residues. From germline, CDR1 is SEHNR and CDR2 FQNEAQ (reference sequence). As DNA, the CDR3 is TGTGCCAGCAGCTTAGCGGGCGAAGAAAAGCCCCAGCATTTT. Its protein is CASSLAGEEKPQHF.

The chain carries TRBV11-3 and TRBJ2-7; a possible D gene is TRBD2 (5 bases). Trimming cost V 1 base and J 3 bases, with 7 bases left between them. CDR3 size: 13 residues. Germline CDR1 is SGHNT and CDR2 is YENEEA. The CDR3 reads CASSLGSGYEQYF. For the CDR3, the DNA is TGTGCCAGCAGCTTAGGCAGCGGCTACGAGCAGTACTTC. Filled out from reference TRBV11-3 and TRBJ2-7, the complete variable domain reads EAGVVQSPRYKIIEKKQPVAFWCNPISGHNTLYWYLQNLGQGPELLIRYENEEAVDDSQLPKDRFSAERLKGVDSTLKIQPAELGDSAVYLCASSLGSGYEQYFGPGTRLTVT.

This clone has a handful of counts. The genes are TRBV2 and TRBJ2-1; either TRBD1 or TRBD2 may fit D (5 bases each). Germline V gene lookup returns CDR1 SNHLY and CDR2 FYNNEI. V shed 8 bases and J shed 6 bases, with 20 bases lying between them. CDR3 length: 15 amino acids. Here the CDR3 reads CASRSDGGFPNEQFF. CDR3 bases: TGTGCCAGCCGTTCAGATGGGGGTTTCCCCAATGAGCAGTTCTTC.

This clone was seen a few times. The CDR3 sequence: CAWSDLAGTYEQYF. In DNA form, the CDR3 reads TGTGCCTGGAGTGACCTAGCGGGGACCTACGAGCAGTACTTC. This chain connects TRBV30 to TRBJ2-7, with 9 bases fitting TRBD2. Per the germline V gene, CDR1 is GTSNPN and CDR2 is SVGIG (reference sequence). V was pared by 1 base and J by 2 bases, with 3 bases of the junction left unmatched. CDR3 length equals 14 residues.

The chain combines TRBV7-2 with TRBJ1-2; D is ambiguous. V dropped 3 bases and J dropped 4 bases, with 15 bases sitting between them. Looked up from germline, CDR1 is SGHTA and CDR2 is FQGNSA. CDR3 length equals 15 residues. This CDR3 reads CASSLAWEGSYGYTF. The CDR3 nucleotides are TGTGCCAGCAGCTTGGCATGGGAGGGCAGCTATGGCTACACCTTC.

The chain carries TRBV19 and TRBJ1-2; the D is unclear. This CDR3 is built from 14 residues. From germline, CDR1 is LNHDA and CDR2 SQIVND (reference sequence). The germline V and J ends were trimmed by 0 bases and 5 bases, with 10 bases remaining between them. The CDR3 region is CASSIEAARYGYTF. CDR3 DNA: TGTGCCAGTAGTATAGAAGCAGCCCGATATGGCTACACCTTC.

Concerning this clone itself: The final CDR3 position lacks the conserved phenylalanine or tryptophan, pointing to a likely read error. The V call is TRBV29-1, the J call TRBJ2-7; 7 nucleotides agree with TRBD2. The CDR3 has 13 amino acids. Germline values: CDR1 SQVTM, CDR2 ANQGSEA. The ends lost 3 bases at V and 0 bases at J; junction bases unmatched: 2. Here the CDR3 reads CSVEWTSSYEQYI. Here the CDR3 DNA reads TGCAGCGTTGAGTGGACTAGCTCCTACGAGCAGTACATC.

The chain joins TRBV7-2 to TRBJ2-2, with TRBD1 identical over 8 bases. V was clipped by 3 bases and J by 6 bases; unmatched bases: 18. This CDR3 contains 19 residues. Germline V gene data show CDR1 as SGHTA and CDR2 as FQGNSA. The CDR3 DNA reads as TGTGCCAGCAGCTTCAGGACAGGGCGAAACACAGCACACGCCGGGGAGCTGTTTTTT. It encodes CASSFRTGRNTAHAGELFF. Drawing the rest from reference TRBV7-2 and TRBJ2-2, the complete variable domain is GAGVSQSPSNKVTEKGKDVELRCDPISGHTALYWYRQSLGQGLEFLIYFQGNSAPDKSGLPSDRFSAERTGGSVSTLTIQRTQQEDSAVYLCASSFRTGRNTAHAGELFFGEGSRLTVL.

This chain connects TRBV6-6 to TRBJ2-1, with TRBD2 matching over 9 bases. With V trimmed by 7 bases and J by 3 bases, 4 bases remained unmatched. The CDR3 totals 14 residues. Per the germline V gene, CDR1 is MNHNY and CDR2 is SVGAGI (reference sequence). CDR3 nucleotide sequence: TGTGCCAGCATTGTGACTAGCGGCTACAATGAGCAGTTCTTC. As protein: CASIVTSGYNEQFF.

This clone was picked up a small number of times. This chain uses TRBV5-1 with TRBJ2-4, with D perhaps TRBD2 (5 bases). V shed 3 bases and J shed 4 bases, with 11 bases lying between them. This CDR3 contains 14 residues. Germline V gene sequence: CDR1 SGHRS, CDR2 YFSETQ. CDR3 nucleotides: TGCGCCAGCAGCTCCGGGATGGGGAAAAACATTCAGTACTTC. It encodes CASSSGMGKNIQYF.

This clone turned up a few times. The V call is TRBV13, the J call TRBJ1-4; D is uncertain. This CDR3 has 14 amino acids. In germline, CDR1 is PRHDT, CDR2 FYEKMQ (reference sequence). Trimming shortened V by 2 bases and J by 6 bases, and 10 bases separated the two germline ends. CDR3 loop: CASSLLSQDEKLFF. CDR3 bases: TGTGCCAGCAGCTTACTCTCCCAGGATGAAAAACTGTTTTTT.

This clone has a handful of counts. At one boundary the junction diverges from the germline segment, which might be a read error. The chain employs TRBV18 and TRBJ2-7, with D maybe TRBD2 (5 bases). Germline CDR1 KGHSH, CDR2 LQKENI. CDR3 size: 13 residues. The CDR3 DNA follows: TGTGCCAGCTCAACACCCCCCCCGGGGGAGCAGTACTTC. Translating gives CASSTPPPGEQYF.

This chain uses TRBV4-3 with TRBJ1-2; no reliable D call. V lost 5 bases and J lost 4, with 23 bases in between. Looked up from germline, CDR1 is LGHNA and CDR2 is YSLEER. This CDR3 has 17 residues. CDR3 residues: CASSSREGEARRYGYTF. The DNA for the CDR3 is TGCGCCAGCAGCTCTCGCGAGGGAGAGGCGAGACGCTATGGCTACACCTTC.

V usage is TRBV29-1 and J usage is TRBJ1-3; possible D gene TRBD1, 5 bases. Germline V gene data show CDR1 as SQVTM and CDR2 as ANQGSEA. V was clipped by 3 bases and J by 0 bases, with 12 bases between them. This CDR3 is built from 15 residues. CDR3 amino acids: CSVEGQDHSGNTIYF. In nucleotides, the CDR3 is TGCAGCGTTGAGGGGCAGGATCACTCTGGAAACACCATATATTTT.

This clone was seen more than once but under ten times. V and J are TRBV23-1 and TRBJ2-1; 11 nucleotides line up with TRBD2. TRBV23-1 is identified as an open reading frame with a role that is uncertain. This CDR3 spans 18 amino acids. J gave up 3 bases and V 3 bases, and 10 bases lay outside the gene matches. CDR3 bases: TGCGCCAGCAGTCAGCCTAGGACTAGCGGGCCAAGCTACAATGAGCAGTTCTTC. Its translation: CASSQPRTSGPSYNEQFF.